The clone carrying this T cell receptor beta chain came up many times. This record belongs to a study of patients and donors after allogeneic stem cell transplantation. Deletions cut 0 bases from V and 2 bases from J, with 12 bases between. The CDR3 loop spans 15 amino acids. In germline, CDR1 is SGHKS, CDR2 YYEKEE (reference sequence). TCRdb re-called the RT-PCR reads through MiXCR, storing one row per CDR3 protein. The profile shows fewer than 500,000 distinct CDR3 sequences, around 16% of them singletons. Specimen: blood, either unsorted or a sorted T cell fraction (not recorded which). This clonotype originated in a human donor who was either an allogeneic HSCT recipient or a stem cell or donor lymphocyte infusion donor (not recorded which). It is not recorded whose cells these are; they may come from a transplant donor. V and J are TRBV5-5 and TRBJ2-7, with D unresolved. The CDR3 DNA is TGTGCCAGCAGCTTGGCCGCCTTCGGAACCTACGAGCAGTACTTC. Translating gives CASSLAAFGTYEQYF.